Below are 23 T cell receptor beta chains sequenced from a single sample in a study of shared clonotypes between healthy human individuals. Sequencing was performed with immunoSEQ multiplex PCR; in TCRdb, only in-frame clones are kept and a portion is missing. The sample carries about 2 million clones, about 95% recorded once. CD45RO negativity and positive selection for CCR7 defined naive CD8 cells, a population that excluded terminally differentiated effector memory CD45RA+ cells. Sequencing used naive CD8+ T cells sorted from blood. The receptors shown here come from a man younger than 30 in good health.

The chain joins TRBV2 to TRBJ2-5; D unclear. The germline CDR1 and CDR2 sequences are SNHLY and FYNNEI. The CDR3 consists of 13 residues. Trimming left V 6 bases short and J 5 bases short, with 13 bases between. The CDR3 sequence: CASRLGDLETQYF. DNA for the CDR3: TGTGCCAGCAGGCTTGGTGATCTGGAGACCCAGTACTTC.

With respect to this clone: Being one base from a much bigger clone, this may be a read error. Other nucleotide sequences in the sample specify the same CDR3. Here the CDR3 reads CASSVGGSTEAFF. For the CDR3, the DNA is TGTGCCAGCAGCGTAGGCGGAAGCACTGAAGCTTTCTTT. J is TRBJ1-1 and V is TRBV9; D remains ambiguous. V was pared by 0 bases and J by 4 bases, with 7 bases between. The CDR3 has 13 amino acids. CDR1 and CDR2 from the germline V gene are SGDLS and YYNGEE. The variable domain in full, with the rest retrieved from reference TRBV9 and TRBJ1-1, is DSGVTQTPKHLITATGQRVTLRCSPRSGDLSVYWYQQSLDQGLQFLIQYYNGEERAKGNILERFSAQQFPDLHSELNLSSLELGDSALYFCASSVGGSTEAFFGQGTRLTVV.

The chain combines TRBV5-6 with TRBJ2-7, with TRBD1 matching over 8 bases. The CDR3 length is 15 residues. Losses at the gene ends were 3 bases for V and 0 bases for J; bases not matched to a gene: 5. Germline assignment: CDR1 SGHDT and CDR2 YYEEEE. The CDR3 coding sequence is TGTGCCAGCAGCTCGGACAGGGAAGGCTCCTACGAGCAGTACTTC. Its protein is CASSSDREGSYEQYF.

The chain couples TRBV27 to TRBJ1-3, with D maybe TRBD1 (5 bases). This CDR3 region has 17 residues. CDR1 is MNHEY, CDR2 SMNVEV, per germline (reference sequence). V was clipped by 5 bases and J by 0 bases, with 17 bases between them. CDR3 loop: CASSPGTGVISGNTIYF. For the CDR3, the DNA is TGTGCCAGCAGTCCAGGGACGGGCGTTATCTCTGGAAACACCATATATTTT.

V usage is TRBV7-8 and J usage is TRBJ2-7; D not resolved. The germline V gene encodes CDR1 SGHVS and CDR2 FQNEAQ. This CDR3 is 12 amino acids long. V was cut by 1 base and J by 3 bases, with 4 bases left in between. The CDR3 is CASSLDHYEQYF. The DNA of the CDR3 is TGTGCCAGCAGCTTAGACCACTACGAGCAGTACTTC.

Note on this clone: Other DNA sequences in the same sample also yield this CDR3. The V call is TRBV5-6, the J call TRBJ2-7, with D unresolved. Germline V CDR1 and CDR2: SGHDT, YYEEEE. This CDR3 is built from 13 residues. Trimming took off 0 bases at V and 3 bases at J, with 7 bases between the two ends. The CDR3 reads CASSLGPDYEQYF. The CDR3 DNA reads as TGTGCCAGCAGCTTGGGACCCGACTACGAGCAGTACTTC.

The chain couples TRBV4-3 to TRBJ2-2; 8 nucleotides line up with TRBD2. Germline V gene data show CDR1 as LGHNA and CDR2 as YSLEER. V dropped 0 bases and J dropped 7; count of bases not matched to a gene: 4. CDR3 length: 15 residues. This CDR3 is CASSQDTGGFGELFF. For the CDR3, the DNA is TGCGCCAGCAGCCAAGACACGGGAGGGTTCGGGGAGCTGTTTTTT.

The rearrangement uses TRBV5-1 and TRBJ2-1; D gene ambiguous. Germline CDR1 SGHRS, CDR2 YFSETQ. Trimming took 4 bases from V and 10 from J, leaving 18 bases between them. The CDR3 loop spans 14 amino acids. The CDR3 DNA follows: TGCGCCAGCAGCGCACACCAAGGAGTTAACGAGCAGTTCTTC. Translated: CASSAHQGVNEQFF.

This clone was recorded once. The genes are TRBV6-5 and TRBJ2-1, with D perhaps TRBD1 (6 bases). Trimming shortened V by 1 base and J by 5 bases, and 15 bases separated the two germline ends. The CDR3 length is 16 residues. Germline V gene sequence: CDR1 MNHEY, CDR2 SVGAGI. For the CDR3, the DNA is TGTGCCAGCAGTTACTATTTGGGGGCAACACACAATGAGCAGTTCTTC. Translating gives CASSYYLGATHNEQFF.

The CDR3 coding sequence is TGTGCCACCGGGTCCTGGCCGAACACTGAAGCTTTCTTT. This gives the protein CATGSWPNTEAFF. V and J are TRBV19 and TRBJ1-1; no reliable D call. Looked up from germline, CDR1 is LNHDA and CDR2 is SQIVND (reference sequence). This CDR3 contains 13 residues. Deletions cut 10 bases from V and 1 base from J, with 13 bases between.

The chain combines TRBV27 with TRBJ2-3; a weak D match, TRBD2 (6 bases). Deletions cut 7 bases from V and 2 bases from J, with 16 bases between. Germline CDR1 MNHEY, CDR2 SMNVEV (reference sequence). This CDR3 is 15 amino acids long. CDR3 amino acids: CASIKTSLLTDTQYF. The DNA for the CDR3 is TGTGCCAGCATCAAGACTAGTCTACTCACAGATACGCAGTATTTT.

This chain joins TRBV5-4 and TRBJ2-3; D remains ambiguous. V lost 4 bases and J 3 bases, leaving 9 bases between the germline ends. CDR3 length: 13 amino acids. CDR1 and CDR2 (germline): SGHNT, YYREEE (reference sequence). The CDR3: CASSVRLTDTQYF. DNA of the CDR3: TGTGCCAGCAGCGTAAGGTTGACAGATACGCAGTATTTT.

The chain has TRBV11-2 and TRBJ1-1; D remains ambiguous. The length of the CDR3 is 12 residues. Germline lookup yields CDR1 SGHAT and CDR2 FQNNGV. Trimming pared 5 bases from V and 7 bases from J, leaving 11 bases between. For the CDR3, the DNA is TGTGCCAGCAGCCGAGGCGCAGGTGAAGCTTTCTTT. Amino acid sequence: CASSRGAGEAFF.

The chain recombines TRBV25-1 with TRBJ2-5; D tentatively reads TRBD1 or TRBD2 (6 bases each). Looked up from germline, CDR1 is MGHDK and CDR2 is SYGVNS. There are 16 residues in the CDR3. V was clipped by 1 base and J by 3 bases, with 15 bases between them. This chain's CDR3 is CASSEWARGVEETQYF. CDR3 in DNA: TGTGCCAGCAGTGAATGGGCAAGGGGGGTGGAAGAGACCCAGTACTTC.

V and J are TRBV6-5 and TRBJ2-3; no definite D call. The CDR3 extends over 16 amino acids. Germline V lookup: CDR1 MNHEY, CDR2 SVGAGI. Trimming took 0 bases from V and 0 from J, leaving 10 bases between them. The CDR3 DNA follows: TGTGCCAGCAGTTACTCGACTTTTCCTAGCACAGATACGCAGTATTTT. It encodes CASSYSTFPSTDTQYF.

The chain uses TRBV7-9 and TRBJ2-3, with D possibly TRBD2 on 7 matching bases. CDR1 is SEHNR and CDR2 is FQNEAQ in the germline V gene (reference sequence). Trimming stripped 6 bases from V and 0 bases from J, with 16 bases between. The CDR3 covers 16 residues. DNA of the CDR3: TGTGCCAGCAGGATGGGGGCTAGCGGTAGCACAGATACGCAGTATTTT. Protein sequence: CASRMGASGSTDTQYF.

As for this clone: An end of the junction does not agree with germline; a read error may underlie this. The rearrangement uses TRBV29-1 and TRBJ1-2, with D maybe TRBD1 (6 bases). Germline V lookup: CDR1 SQVTM, CDR2 ANQGSEA. CDR3 length: 17 amino acids. The CDR3 coding sequence is TGCAGCGCCACGTACAGGGACGTAAAACGGGCTAATTATGGCTACACCTTC. Amino acid sequence: CSATYRDVKRANYGYTF.

Concerning this clone: Different DNA sequences within this sample yield the same CDR3. V usage is TRBV19 and J usage is TRBJ2-1; 7 nucleotides match TRBD2. Germline CDR1 is LNHDA and CDR2 is SQIVND (reference sequence). V lost 3 bases, J lost 4 bases, and 3 bases stayed unmatched. This CDR3 contains 14 residues. CDR3 DNA sequence: TGTGCCAGTAGTATCAGCGGGGATTACAATGAGCAGTTCTTC. Translation gives CASSISGDYNEQFF.

This clone has a single count. This sequence joins TRBV11-1 and TRBJ2-7; 8 nucleotides align to TRBD2. Germline values: CDR1 SGHAT, CDR2 FQDESV (reference sequence). The junction had 10 bases not matched to a gene; V was cut back by 4 bases and J by 5 bases. The CDR3 length is 15 residues. Here the CDR3 DNA reads TGTGCCAGCAGCTCCGTCCTGACTAGCGCCGACGAGCAGTACTTC. This gives the protein CASSSVLTSADEQYF. The full variable domain, with the rest looked up from reference TRBV11-1 and TRBJ2-7, is EAEVAQSPRYKITEKSQAVAFWCDPISGHATLYWYRQILGQGPELLVQFQDESVVDDSQLPKDRFSAERLKGVDSTLKIQPAELGDSAMYLCASSSVLTSADEQYFGPGTRLTVT.

A word on this clone: Other DNA sequences in the sample encode the same CDR3. The chain employs TRBV10-1 and TRBJ2-7; unclear D gene. Germline CDR1 reads WNHNN; CDR2 reads SYGVQD (reference sequence). The CDR3 totals 13 residues. Trimming removed 2 bases from V and 2 bases from J, with 7 bases in between. The CDR3 DNA reads as TGCGCCAGCAGTGAGGATTTAGCCTACGAGCAGTACTTC. This sequence encodes CASSEDLAYEQYF.

The V call is TRBV9, the J call TRBJ1-2; D is possibly TRBD1 (5 bases). The germline CDR1 and CDR2 sequences are SGDLS and YYNGEE. This CDR3 has 15 residues. The V gene lost 0 bases and the J gene lost 4 bases, with 13 bases spanning the gap. The CDR3 sequence: CASSVDVGAGYGYTF. CDR3 in DNA: TGTGCCAGCAGCGTAGATGTAGGGGCCGGCTATGGCTACACCTTC.

The gene calls are TRBV7-6 and TRBJ2-2; TRBD2 matches at 9 bases. CDR3 length equals 15 residues. V lost 0 bases, J lost 7 bases, and 3 bases stayed unmatched. Germline V gene data show CDR1 as SGHVS and CDR2 as FNYEAQ. CDR3 in DNA: TGTGCCAGCAGCTTAGCTAGCGGGAGTCACGGGGAGCTGTTTTTT. It is translated as CASSLASGSHGELFF. The full variable domain, its missing parts supplied by reference TRBV7-6 and TRBJ2-2, is GAGVSQSPRYKVTKRGQDVALRCDPISGHVSLYWYRQALGQGPEFLTYFNYEAQQDKSGLPNDRFSAERPEGSISTLTIQRTEQRDSAMYRCASSLASGSHGELFFGEGSRLTVL.

This sequence joins TRBV11-2 and TRBJ1-1; D remains ambiguous. Germline CDR1 reads SGHAT; CDR2 reads FQNNGV. The V end was cut by 2 bases, the J end by 6 bases, with 22 bases between. The CDR3 contains 17 residues. The CDR3 is CASSLPQPPHPDPEAFF. The CDR3 nucleotides are TGTGCCAGCAGCTTACCTCAACCCCCTCACCCCGATCCTGAAGCTTTCTTT.